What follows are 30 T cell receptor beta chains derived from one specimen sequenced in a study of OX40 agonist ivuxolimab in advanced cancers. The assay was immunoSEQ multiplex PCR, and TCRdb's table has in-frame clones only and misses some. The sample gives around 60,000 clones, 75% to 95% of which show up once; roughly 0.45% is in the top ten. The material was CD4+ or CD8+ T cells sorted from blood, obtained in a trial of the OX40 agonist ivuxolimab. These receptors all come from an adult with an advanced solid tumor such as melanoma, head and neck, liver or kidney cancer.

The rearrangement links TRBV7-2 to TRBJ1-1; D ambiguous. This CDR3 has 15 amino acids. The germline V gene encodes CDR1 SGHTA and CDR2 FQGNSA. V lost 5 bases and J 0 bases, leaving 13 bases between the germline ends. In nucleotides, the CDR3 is TGTGCCAGCAGCGTCCCCGGGAGAATGAACACTGAAGCTTTCTTT. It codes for CASSVPGRMNTEAFF.

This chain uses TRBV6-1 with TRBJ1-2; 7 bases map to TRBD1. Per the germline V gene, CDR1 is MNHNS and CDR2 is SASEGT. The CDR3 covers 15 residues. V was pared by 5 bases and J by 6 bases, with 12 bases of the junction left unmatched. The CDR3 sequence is CASSSGTALSDGYTF. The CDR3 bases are TGTGCCAGCAGTAGCGGGACAGCCCTTTCCGATGGCTACACCTTC.

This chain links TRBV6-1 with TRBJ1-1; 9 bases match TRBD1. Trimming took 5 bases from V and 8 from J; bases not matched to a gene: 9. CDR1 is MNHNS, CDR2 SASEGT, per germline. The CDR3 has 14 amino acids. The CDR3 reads CASSSPDRGPEAFF. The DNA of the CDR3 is TGTGCCAGCAGTTCTCCGGACAGGGGCCCCGAAGCTTTCTTT.

The CDR3 spells CASSPQGAANYGYTF. The CDR3 coding sequence is TGTGCCAGCAGCCCGCAGGGGGCGGCTAACTATGGCTACACCTTC. V and J are TRBV5-4 and TRBJ1-2; 8 bases align to TRBD1. V shed 4 bases, J shed 0 bases, and the junction held 5 bases outside the gene matches. The CDR3 consists of 15 residues. The germline V gene encodes CDR1 SGHNT and CDR2 YYREEE (reference sequence).

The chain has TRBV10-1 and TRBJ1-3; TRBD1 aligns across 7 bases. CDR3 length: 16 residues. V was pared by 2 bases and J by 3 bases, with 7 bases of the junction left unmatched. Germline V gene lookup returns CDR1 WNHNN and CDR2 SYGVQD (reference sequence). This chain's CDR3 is CASSEGRDSRGNTIYF. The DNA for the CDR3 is TGCGCCAGCAGTGAGGGCCGGGACAGCCGTGGAAACACCATATATTTT.

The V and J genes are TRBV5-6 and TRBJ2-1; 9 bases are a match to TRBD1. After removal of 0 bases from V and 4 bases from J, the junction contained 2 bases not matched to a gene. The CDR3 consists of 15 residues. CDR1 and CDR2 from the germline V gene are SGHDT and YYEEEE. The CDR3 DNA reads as TGTGCCAGCAGCTTGGGGACAGGGGTTTACAATGAGCAGTTCTTC. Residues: CASSLGTGVYNEQFF.

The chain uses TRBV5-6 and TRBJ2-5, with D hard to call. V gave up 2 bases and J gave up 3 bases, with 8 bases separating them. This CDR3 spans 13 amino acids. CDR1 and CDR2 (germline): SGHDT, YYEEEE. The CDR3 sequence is CASSFRLEETQYF. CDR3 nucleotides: TGTGCCAGCAGCTTCCGCCTAGAAGAGACCCAGTACTTC.

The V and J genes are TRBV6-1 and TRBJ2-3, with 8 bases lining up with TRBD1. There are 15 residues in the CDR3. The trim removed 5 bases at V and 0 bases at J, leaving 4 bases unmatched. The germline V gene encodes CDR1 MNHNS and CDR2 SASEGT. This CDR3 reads CASSLGQASTDTQYF. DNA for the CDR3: TGTGCCAGCAGTTTGGGACAGGCCAGCACAGATACGCAGTATTTT.

The CDR3 reads CASSGTGGAPNYGYTF. CDR3 coding DNA: TGTGCCAGCAGTGGGACAGGGGGCGCCCCTAACTATGGCTACACCTTC. The gene calls are TRBV25-1 and TRBJ1-2; 11 bases agree with TRBD1. Germline values: CDR1 MGHDK, CDR2 SYGVNS. V lost 4 bases, J lost 0 bases, and 4 bases stayed unmatched. This CDR3 spans 16 amino acids.

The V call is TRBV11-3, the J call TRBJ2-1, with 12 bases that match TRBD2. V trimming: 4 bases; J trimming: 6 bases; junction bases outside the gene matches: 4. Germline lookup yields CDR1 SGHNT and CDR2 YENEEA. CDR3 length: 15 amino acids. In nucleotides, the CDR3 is TGTGCCAGCAGCTGGACTAGCGGGAATTTCAATGAGCAGTTCTTC. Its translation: CASSWTSGNFNEQFF.

CDR3 in DNA: TGTGCCAGCAGGGCGAGGGGCGATGAGCAGTTCTTC. This gives the protein CASRARGDEQFF. V gene TRBV5-6 combines with J gene TRBJ2-1, with D perhaps given as TRBD1 or TRBD2 (5 bases each). The germline CDR1 and CDR2 sequences are SGHDT and YYEEEE. This CDR3 has 12 amino acids. V gave up 5 bases and J gave up 8 bases, with 11 bases separating them.

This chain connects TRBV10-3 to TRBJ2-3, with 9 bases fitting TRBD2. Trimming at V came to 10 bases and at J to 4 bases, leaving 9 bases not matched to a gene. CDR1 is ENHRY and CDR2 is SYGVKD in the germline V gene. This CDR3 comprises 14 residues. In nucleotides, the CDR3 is TGTGCCACGCGAATAGCGGGAGAAGCAGATACGCAGTATTTT. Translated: CATRIAGEADTQYF.

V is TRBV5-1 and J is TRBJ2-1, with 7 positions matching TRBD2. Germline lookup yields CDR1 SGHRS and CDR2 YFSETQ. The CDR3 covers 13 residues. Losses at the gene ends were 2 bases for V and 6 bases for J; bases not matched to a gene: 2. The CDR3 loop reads CASSLKRGNEQFF. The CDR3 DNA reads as TGCGCCAGCAGCTTAAAGCGGGGCAATGAGCAGTTCTTC.

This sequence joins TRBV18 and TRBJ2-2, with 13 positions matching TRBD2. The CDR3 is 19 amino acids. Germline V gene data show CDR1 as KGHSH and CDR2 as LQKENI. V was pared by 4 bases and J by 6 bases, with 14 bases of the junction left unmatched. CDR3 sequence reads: CASSQSPTGLAGEAGELFF. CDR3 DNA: TGTGCCAGCTCACAGAGCCCGACAGGACTAGCGGGAGAGGCCGGGGAGCTGTTTTTT.

The CDR3 nucleotides read TGTGCCAGTTCCGGGACTAGCGGGAGAGTAATCTACGAGCAGTACTTC. This translates into CASSGTSGRVIYEQYF. The chain carries TRBV19 and TRBJ2-7; the match to TRBD2 covers 14 bases. Germline assignment: CDR1 LNHDA and CDR2 SQIVND (reference sequence). The trim removed 8 bases at V and 3 bases at J, leaving 9 bases unmatched. The CDR3 runs 16 residues.

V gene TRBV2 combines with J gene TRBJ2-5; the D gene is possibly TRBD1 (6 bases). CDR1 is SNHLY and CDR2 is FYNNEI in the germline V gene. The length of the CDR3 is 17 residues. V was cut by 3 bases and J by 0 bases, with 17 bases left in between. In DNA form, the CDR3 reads TGTGCCAGCAGTGAGACAGGCTTCAGTTGGTACCAAGAGACCCAGTACTTC. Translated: CASSETGFSWYQETQYF.

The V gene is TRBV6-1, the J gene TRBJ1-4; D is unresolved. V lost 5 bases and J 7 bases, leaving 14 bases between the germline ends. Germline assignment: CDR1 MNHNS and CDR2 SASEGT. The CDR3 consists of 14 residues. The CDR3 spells CASSINPGVEKLFF. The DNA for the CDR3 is TGTGCCAGCAGTATCAACCCCGGCGTTGAAAAACTGTTTTTT.

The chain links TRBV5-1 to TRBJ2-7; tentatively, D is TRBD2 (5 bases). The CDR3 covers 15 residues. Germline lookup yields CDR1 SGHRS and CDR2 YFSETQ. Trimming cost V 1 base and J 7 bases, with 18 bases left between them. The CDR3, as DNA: TGCGCCAGCAGCTTGCCAATGGACTCACTACGAGAGCAGTACTTC. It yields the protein CASSLPMDSLREQYF.

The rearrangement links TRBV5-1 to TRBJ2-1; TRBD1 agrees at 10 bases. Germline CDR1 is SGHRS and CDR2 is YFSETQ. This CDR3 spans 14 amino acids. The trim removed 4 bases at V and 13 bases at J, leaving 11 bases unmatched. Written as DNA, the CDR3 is TGCGCCAGCAGCCAGACAGGGGGCGGGTTAGTCCAGTTCTTC. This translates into CASSQTGGGLVQFF.

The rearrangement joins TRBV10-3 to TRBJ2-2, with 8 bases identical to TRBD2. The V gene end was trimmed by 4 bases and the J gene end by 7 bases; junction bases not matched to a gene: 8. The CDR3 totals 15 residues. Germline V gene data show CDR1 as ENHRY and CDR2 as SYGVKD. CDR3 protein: CAISAGLAGVGELFF. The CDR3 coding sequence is TGTGCCATCAGTGCTGGTCTAGCGGGTGTCGGGGAGCTGTTTTTT.

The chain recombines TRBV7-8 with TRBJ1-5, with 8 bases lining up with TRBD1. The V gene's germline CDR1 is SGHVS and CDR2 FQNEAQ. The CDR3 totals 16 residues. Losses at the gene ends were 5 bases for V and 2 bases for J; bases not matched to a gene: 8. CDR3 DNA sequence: TGTGCCAGCAGCCAGCGAACAGGGGGTGGCAATCAGCCCCAGCATTTT. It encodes CASSQRTGGGNQPQHF.

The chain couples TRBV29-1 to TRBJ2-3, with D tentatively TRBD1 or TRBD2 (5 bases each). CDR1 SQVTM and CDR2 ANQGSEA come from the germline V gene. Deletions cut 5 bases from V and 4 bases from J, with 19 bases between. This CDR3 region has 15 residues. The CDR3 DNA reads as TGCAGCGTTTCTCGGACGGGGACCGGCGCAGATACGCAGTATTTT. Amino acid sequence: CSVSRTGTGADTQYF.

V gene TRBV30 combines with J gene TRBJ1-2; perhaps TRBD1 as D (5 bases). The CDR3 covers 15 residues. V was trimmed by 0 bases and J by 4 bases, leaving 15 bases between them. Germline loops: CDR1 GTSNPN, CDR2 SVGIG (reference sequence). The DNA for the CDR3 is TGTGCCTGGAGTGTCACGGGACGCAGCCTCTATGGCTACACCTTC. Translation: CAWSVTGRSLYGYTF.

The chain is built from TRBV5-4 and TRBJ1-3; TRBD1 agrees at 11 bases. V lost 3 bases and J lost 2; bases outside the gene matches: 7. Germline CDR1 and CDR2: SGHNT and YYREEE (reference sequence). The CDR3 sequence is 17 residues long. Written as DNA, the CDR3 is TGTGCCAGCAGCTCGAGGACAGGGGGCGCACCTGGAAACACCATATATTTT. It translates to CASSSRTGGAPGNTIYF.

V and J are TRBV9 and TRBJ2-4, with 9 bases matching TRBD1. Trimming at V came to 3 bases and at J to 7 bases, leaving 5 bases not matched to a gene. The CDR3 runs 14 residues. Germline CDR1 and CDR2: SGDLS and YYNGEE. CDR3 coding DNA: TGTGCCAGCAGCGACGGGACAGGGTTGAACATTCAGTACTTC. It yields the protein CASSDGTGLNIQYF.

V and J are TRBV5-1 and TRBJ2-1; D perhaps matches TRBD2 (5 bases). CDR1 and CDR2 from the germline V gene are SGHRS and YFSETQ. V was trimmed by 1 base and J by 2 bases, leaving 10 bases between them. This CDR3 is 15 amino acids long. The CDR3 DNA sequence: TGCGCCAGCAGCTTGTTGCGGGCAACCTACAATGAGCAGTTCTTC. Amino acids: CASSLLRATYNEQFF.

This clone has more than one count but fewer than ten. The CDR3, as DNA: TGTGCCAGCTCACCAAGGGCCCCACCCGGCAATCAGCCCCAGCATTTT. Encoded protein: CASSPRAPPGNQPQHF. J is TRBJ1-5 and V is TRBV18; D is ambiguous. V lost 2 bases, J lost 2 bases, and 13 bases lay in between. This CDR3 comprises 16 residues. Looked up from germline, CDR1 is KGHSH and CDR2 is LQKENI.

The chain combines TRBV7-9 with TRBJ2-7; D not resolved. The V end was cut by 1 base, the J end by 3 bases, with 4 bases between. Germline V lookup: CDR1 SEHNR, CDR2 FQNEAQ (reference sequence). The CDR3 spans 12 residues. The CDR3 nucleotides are TGTGCCAGCAGCTTAGTTAACTACGAGCAGTACTTC. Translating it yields CASSLVNYEQYF.

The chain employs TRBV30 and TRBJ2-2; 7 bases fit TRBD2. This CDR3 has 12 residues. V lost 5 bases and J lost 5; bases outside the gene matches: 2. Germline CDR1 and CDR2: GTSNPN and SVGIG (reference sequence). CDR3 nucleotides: TGTGCCTGGGGGGAGGGAACCGGGGAGCTGTTTTTT. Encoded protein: CAWGEGTGELFF.

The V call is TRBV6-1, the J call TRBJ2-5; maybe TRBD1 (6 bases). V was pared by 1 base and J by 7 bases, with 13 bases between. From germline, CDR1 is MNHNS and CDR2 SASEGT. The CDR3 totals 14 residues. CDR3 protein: CASSEEVGGVTQYF. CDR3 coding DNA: TGTGCCAGCAGTGAAGAAGTAGGGGGAGTGACCCAGTACTTC.